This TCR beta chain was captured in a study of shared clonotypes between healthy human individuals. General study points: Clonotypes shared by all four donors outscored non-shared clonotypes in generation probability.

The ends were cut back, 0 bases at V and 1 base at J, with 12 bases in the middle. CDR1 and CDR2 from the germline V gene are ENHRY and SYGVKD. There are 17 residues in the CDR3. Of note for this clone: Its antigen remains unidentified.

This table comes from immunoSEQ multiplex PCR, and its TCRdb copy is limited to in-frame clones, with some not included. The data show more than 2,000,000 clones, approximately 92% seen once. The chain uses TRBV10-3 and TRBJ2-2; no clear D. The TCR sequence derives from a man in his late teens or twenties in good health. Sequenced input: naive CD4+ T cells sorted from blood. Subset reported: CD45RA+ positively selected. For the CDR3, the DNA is TGTGCCATCAGTGAGTCCGACACCAAATTGAACACCGGGGAGCTGTTTTTT. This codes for CAISESDTKLNTGELFF.